A single sample gave rise to the 2 T cell receptor beta chains below, sequenced in a study of CD8 T cells in ankylosing spondylitis. TCRdb re-called the 5' RACE reads with MiXCR, one entry per CDR3 protein. This table has roughly 200,000 distinct CDR3 sequences, roughly 24% appearing once. The sequencing input was blood, either unsorted or a sorted T cell fraction (not recorded which). These receptors were taken from a male donor with ankylosing spondylitis or in good health (not recorded which).

This clonotype was recorded at least ten times. The CDR3 DNA reads TGTGCCAGCAGTTACACTAGCGGGAGGGCTGGGGCCAACGTCCTGACTTTC. Translation gives CASSYTSGRAGANVLTF. The chain joins TRBV6-5 to TRBJ2-6, with 13 bases aligning to TRBD2. CDR1 and CDR2 (germline): MNHEY, SVGAGI. The CDR3 covers 17 residues. Trimming took 2 bases from V and 2 from J; bases not matched to a gene: 0.

This clonotype appeared many times. This chain joins TRBV20-1 and TRBJ2-1; D uncertain. This CDR3 region has 12 residues. Between the trimmed V and J ends, which lost 6 bases and 7 bases, there was a span of 13 bases. The germline gives CDR1 DFQATT, CDR2 SNEGSKA (reference sequence). CDR3 sequence reads: CSAADGRNEQFF. CDR3 bases: TGCAGTGCCGCGGATGGTCGAAATGAGCAGTTCTTC.